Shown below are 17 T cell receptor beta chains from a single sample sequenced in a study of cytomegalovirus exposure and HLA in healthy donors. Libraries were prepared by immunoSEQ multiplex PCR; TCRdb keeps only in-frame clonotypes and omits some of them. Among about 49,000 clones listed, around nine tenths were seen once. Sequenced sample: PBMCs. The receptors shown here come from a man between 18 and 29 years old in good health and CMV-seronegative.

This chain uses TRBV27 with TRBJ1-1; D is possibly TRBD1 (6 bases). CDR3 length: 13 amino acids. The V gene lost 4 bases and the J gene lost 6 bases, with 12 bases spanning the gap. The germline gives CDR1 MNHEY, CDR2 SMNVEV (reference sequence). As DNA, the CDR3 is TGTGCCAGCAGTTCCAGGGGTCGCCCTGAAGCTTTCTTT. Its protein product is CASSSRGRPEAFF.

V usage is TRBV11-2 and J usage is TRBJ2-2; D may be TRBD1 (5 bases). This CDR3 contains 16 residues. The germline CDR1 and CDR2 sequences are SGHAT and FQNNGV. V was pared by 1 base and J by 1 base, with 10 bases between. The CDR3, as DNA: TGTGCCAGCAGCTTAGTGGGGCAGAAGAACACCGGGGAGCTGTTTTTT. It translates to CASSLVGQKNTGELFF.

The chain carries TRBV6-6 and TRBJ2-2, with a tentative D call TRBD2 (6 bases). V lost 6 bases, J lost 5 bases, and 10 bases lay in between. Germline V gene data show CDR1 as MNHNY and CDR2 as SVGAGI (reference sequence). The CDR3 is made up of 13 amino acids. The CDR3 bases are TGTGCCAGCAGCGCGGGGAGGACCGGGGAGCTGTTTTTT. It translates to CASSAGRTGELFF.

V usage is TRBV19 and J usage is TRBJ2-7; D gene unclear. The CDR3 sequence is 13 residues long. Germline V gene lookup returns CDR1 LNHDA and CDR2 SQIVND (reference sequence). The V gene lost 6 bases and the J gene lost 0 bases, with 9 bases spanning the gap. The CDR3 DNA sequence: TGTGCCAGTAGATCTCCCAGCTCCTACGAGCAGTACTTC. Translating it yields CASRSPSSYEQYF.

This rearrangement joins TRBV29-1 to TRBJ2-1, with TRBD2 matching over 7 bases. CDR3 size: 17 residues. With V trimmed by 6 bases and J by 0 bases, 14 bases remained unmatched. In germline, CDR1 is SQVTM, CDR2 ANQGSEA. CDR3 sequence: CSVSLGWEGNSYNEQFF. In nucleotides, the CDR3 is TGCAGCGTGTCCCTAGGGTGGGAGGGAAACTCCTACAATGAGCAGTTCTTC.

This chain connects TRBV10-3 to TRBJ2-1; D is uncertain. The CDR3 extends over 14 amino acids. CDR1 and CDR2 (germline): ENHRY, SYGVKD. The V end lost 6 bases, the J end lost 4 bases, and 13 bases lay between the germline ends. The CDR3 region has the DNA TGTGCCATCAGCCTGAGCGAGTTTTACAATGAGCAGTTCTTC. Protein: CAISLSEFYNEQFF.

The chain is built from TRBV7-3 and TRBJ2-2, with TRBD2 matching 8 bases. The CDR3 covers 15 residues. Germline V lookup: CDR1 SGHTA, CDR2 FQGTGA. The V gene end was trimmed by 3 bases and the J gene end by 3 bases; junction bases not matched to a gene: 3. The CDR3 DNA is TGTGCCAGCAGCTTTCGGGGGGGCGACACCGGGGAGCTGTTTTTT. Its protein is CASSFRGGDTGELFF.

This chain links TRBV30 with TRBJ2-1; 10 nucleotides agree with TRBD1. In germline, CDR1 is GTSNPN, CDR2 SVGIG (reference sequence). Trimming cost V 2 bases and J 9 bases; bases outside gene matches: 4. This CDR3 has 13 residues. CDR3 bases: TGTGCCTGGAGTAGGACAGGGGGTTTTGAGCAGTTCTTC. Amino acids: CAWSRTGGFEQFF.

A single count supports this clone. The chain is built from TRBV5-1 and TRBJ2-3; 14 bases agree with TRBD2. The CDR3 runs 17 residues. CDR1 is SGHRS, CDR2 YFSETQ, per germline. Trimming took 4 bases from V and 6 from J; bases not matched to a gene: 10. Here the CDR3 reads CASSLQGTSGSGDTQYF. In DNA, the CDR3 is TGCGCCAGCAGCCTCCAAGGGACTAGCGGGAGCGGTGATACGCAGTATTTT.

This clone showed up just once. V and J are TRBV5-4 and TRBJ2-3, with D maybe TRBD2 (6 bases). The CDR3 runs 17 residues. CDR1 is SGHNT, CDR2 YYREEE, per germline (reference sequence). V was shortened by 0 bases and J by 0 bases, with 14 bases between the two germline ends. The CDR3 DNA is TGTGCCAGCAGCTTGGCCCTGGGACTTTCTAGCACAGATACGCAGTATTTT. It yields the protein CASSLALGLSSTDTQYF.

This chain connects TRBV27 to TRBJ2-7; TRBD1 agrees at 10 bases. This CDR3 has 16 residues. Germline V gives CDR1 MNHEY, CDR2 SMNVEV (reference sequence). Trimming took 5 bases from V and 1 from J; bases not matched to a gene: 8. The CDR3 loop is CASSPWDRGFSYEQYF. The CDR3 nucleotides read TGTGCCAGCAGTCCCTGGGACAGGGGATTTTCCTACGAGCAGTACTTC.

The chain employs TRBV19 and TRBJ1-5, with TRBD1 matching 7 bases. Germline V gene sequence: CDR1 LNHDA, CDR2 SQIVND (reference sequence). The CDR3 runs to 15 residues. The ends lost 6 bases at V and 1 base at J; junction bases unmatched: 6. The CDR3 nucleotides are TGTGCCAGTAGGCTAGGACAGGCAAGCAATCAGCCCCAGCATTTT. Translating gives CASRLGQASNQPQHF. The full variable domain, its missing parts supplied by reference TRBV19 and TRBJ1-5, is DGGITQSPKYLFRKEGQNVTLSCEQNLNHDAMYWYRQDPGQGLRLIYYSQIVNDFQKGDIAEGYSVSREKKESFPLTVTSAQKNPTAFYLCASRLGQASNQPQHFGDGTRLSIL.

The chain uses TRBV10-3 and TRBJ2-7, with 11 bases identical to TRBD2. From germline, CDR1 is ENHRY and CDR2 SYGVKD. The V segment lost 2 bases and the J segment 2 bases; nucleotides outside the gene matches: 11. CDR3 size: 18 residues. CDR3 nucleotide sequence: TGTGCCATCAGTGAGGCCGGGCTAGCGGGAGGAATAACCTACGAGCAGTACTTC. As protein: CAISEAGLAGGITYEQYF.

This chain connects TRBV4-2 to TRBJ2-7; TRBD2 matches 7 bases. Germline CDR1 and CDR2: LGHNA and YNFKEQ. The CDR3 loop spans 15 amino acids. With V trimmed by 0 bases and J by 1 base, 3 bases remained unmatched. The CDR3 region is CASSQEGGSSYEQYF. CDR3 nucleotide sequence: TGTGCCAGCAGCCAAGAAGGCGGGAGTTCCTACGAGCAGTACTTC.

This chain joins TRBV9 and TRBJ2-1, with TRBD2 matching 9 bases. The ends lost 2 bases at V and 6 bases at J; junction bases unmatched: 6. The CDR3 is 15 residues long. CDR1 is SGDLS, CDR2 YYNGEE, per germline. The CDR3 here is CASSVAGGPSNEQFF. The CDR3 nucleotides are TGTGCCAGCAGCGTTGCGGGAGGGCCATCCAATGAGCAGTTCTTC.

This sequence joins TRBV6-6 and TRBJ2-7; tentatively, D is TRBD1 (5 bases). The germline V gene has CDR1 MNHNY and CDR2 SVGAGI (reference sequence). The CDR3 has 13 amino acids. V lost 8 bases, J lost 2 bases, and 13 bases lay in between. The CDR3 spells CASCRDSPYEQYF. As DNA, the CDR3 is TGTGCCAGCTGCCGTGACAGTCCCTACGAGCAGTACTTC.

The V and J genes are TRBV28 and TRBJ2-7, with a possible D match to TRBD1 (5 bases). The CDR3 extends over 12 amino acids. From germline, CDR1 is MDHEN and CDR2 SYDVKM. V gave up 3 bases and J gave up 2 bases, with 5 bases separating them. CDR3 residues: CASSFRAYEQYF. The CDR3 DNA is TGTGCCAGCAGTTTCAGGGCCTACGAGCAGTACTTC. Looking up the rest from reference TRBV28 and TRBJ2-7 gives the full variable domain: DVKVTQSSRYLVKRTGEKVFLECVQDMDHENMFWYRQDPGLGLRLIYFSYDVKMKEKGDIPEGYSVSREKKERFSLILESASTNQTSMYLCASSFRAYEQYFGPGTRLTVT.